This TCR beta chain was sequenced for a study of blood T cell repertoires in COVID-19. About the study: COVID-19 samples from acute and convalescent phases originated in the United States, Italy and Spain. Sources were T cells, B-cell-depleted T cells, or PBMCs; the material itself was cDNA or gDNA.

The CDR3 loop spans 15 amino acids. Germline loops: CDR1 MGHDK, CDR2 SYGVNS. V shed 6 bases and J 7 bases; nucleotides not matched to a gene: 8. Per the original methods: Nucleated cell counts were estimated from reference gene primer amplification. Measured with immunoSEQ multiplex PCR; TCRdb has only the in-frame clones, and not every one. V and J calls and clone size come straight from that table; D and trimming were deduced from the DNA. The table lists fewer than 250,000 clones, approximately 84% of them singletons, with 3.5% to 4.5% in the top ten. Sequenced input: peripheral blood. V is TRBV25-1 and J is TRBJ2-1; 11 bases line up with TRBD2. The sequence was collected from a man in his forties or fifties with acute or convalescent COVID-19. The CDR3 is CASSRLAGGGNEQFF. The CDR3 DNA follows: TGTGCCAGCAGCCGTCTAGCGGGGGGTGGGAATGAGCAGTTCTTC.